The rows below give T cell receptor beta chains drawn from one sample of a study of Ad26.COV2.S vaccination and SARS-CoV-2 variants. Libraries were prepared by immunoSEQ multiplex PCR; TCRdb keeps only in-frame clonotypes and omits some of them. This sample has over 400,000 clones, with approximately 92% found just once. Here the sequenced sample was peripheral blood, taken in a trial of Ad26.COV2.S vaccine versus placebo. The receptors were gathered from a person between 18 and 60 years old who received the Ad26.COV2.S COVID-19 vaccine or a placebo. The CDR3 runs from the conserved cysteine through the conserved F or W. The order of the fields is J gene, clone size, V gene, D gene, CDR3 protein, CDR3 DNA. The D gene is left open where the match is weak. Clone size appears in some rows only: once, few, many, or a class for an expanded clone.

j_gene: TRBJ1-1; abundance: -; v_gene: TRBV19; d_gene: TRBD1; CDR3aa: CASSKGATEAFF; CDR3nt: TGTGCCAGTAGTAAGGGGGCCACTGAAGCTTTCTTT
j_gene: TRBJ2-3; abundance: -; v_gene: TRBV12-2; d_gene: -; CDR3aa: CASRLWSGARTDTQYF; CDR3nt: TGTGCAAGTCGCTTATGGTCGGGGGCGCGCACAGATACGCAGTATTTT
j_gene: TRBJ2-3; abundance: -; v_gene: TRBV5-6; d_gene: -; CDR3aa: CASSFRDTQYF; CDR3nt: TGTGCCAGCAGCTTCCGTGATACGCAGTATTTT
j_gene: TRBJ1-2; abundance: -; v_gene: TRBV6-1; d_gene: -; CDR3aa: CASSEVVGGGYNYGYTF; CDR3nt: TGTGCCAGCAGTGAAGTGGTAGGCGGAGGATATAACTATGGCTACACCTTC
j_gene: TRBJ1-2; abundance: many; v_gene: TRBV7-9; d_gene: TRBD1; CDR3aa: CASSSAGGGGYGYTF; CDR3nt: TGTGCCAGCAGCTCCGCGGGAGGGGGCGGCTATGGCTACACCTTC
j_gene: TRBJ2-5; abundance: -; v_gene: TRBV6-6; d_gene: -; CDR3aa: CAIRIELQGETQYF; CDR3nt: TGTGCCATCCGCATAGAGCTCCAGGGGGAGACCCAGTACTTC
j_gene: TRBJ2-6; abundance: -; v_gene: TRBV3-1/TRBV3-2; d_gene: -; CDR3aa: CASSQEPGGGPSGANVLTF; CDR3nt: TGTGCCAGCAGCCAAGAACCCGGCGGGGGCCCCTCTGGGGCCAACGTCCTGACTTTC
j_gene: TRBJ1-4; abundance: -; v_gene: TRBV18; d_gene: -; CDR3aa: CASSPSAETNEKLFF; CDR3nt: TGTGCCAGCTCACCATCCGCTGAAACCAATGAAAAACTGTTTTTT
j_gene: TRBJ2-7; abundance: -; v_gene: TRBV4-1; d_gene: TRBD1; CDR3aa: CASSQGQGAGSYEQYF; CDR3nt: TGCGCCAGCAGCCAAGGACAGGGGGCCGGGTCCTACGAGCAGTACTTC
j_gene: TRBJ1-2; abundance: -; v_gene: TRBV28; d_gene: -; CDR3aa: CASGGGWNYGYTF; CDR3nt: TGTGCCAGCGGCGGGGGTTGGAACTATGGCTACACCTTC
j_gene: TRBJ2-5; abundance: -; v_gene: TRBV29-1; d_gene: TRBD2; CDR3aa: CSVEGGLAEYQETQYF; CDR3nt: TGCAGCGTTGAAGGGGGACTAGCGGAGTACCAAGAGACCCAGTACTTC
j_gene: TRBJ2-7; abundance: -; v_gene: TRBV11-2; d_gene: TRBD1; CDR3aa: CASSLAGTGVREQYF; CDR3nt: TGTGCCAGCAGCTTAGCCGGGACAGGGGTTCGGGAGCAGTACTTC
j_gene: TRBJ2-7; abundance: -; v_gene: TRBV19; d_gene: -; CDR3aa: CASSSGRVLGEQYF; CDR3nt: TGTGCCAGTAGTAGCGGCAGGGTTTTGGGCGAGCAGTACTTC
j_gene: TRBJ2-2; abundance: -; v_gene: TRBV6-5; d_gene: TRBD2; CDR3aa: CASSPGTRIGELFF; CDR3nt: TGTGCCAGCAGTCCGGGGACTAGGATAGGGGAGCTGTTTTTT
j_gene: TRBJ2-2; abundance: -; v_gene: TRBV7-6; d_gene: -; CDR3aa: CASYDPLNTGELFF; CDR3nt: TGTGCCAGCTATGACCCCTTGAACACCGGGGAGCTGTTTTTT
j_gene: TRBJ1-5; abundance: once; v_gene: TRBV6-2/TRBV6-3; d_gene: TRBD1; CDR3aa: CASRYQGQGPGTQHF; CDR3nt: TGTGCCAGCAGATACCAGGGACAGGGTCCCGGGACCCAGCATTTT
j_gene: TRBJ2-3; abundance: -; v_gene: TRBV25-1; d_gene: TRBD2; CDR3aa: CASTRAGGDTQYF; CDR3nt: TGTGCCAGCACTCGCGCGGGAGGGGACACGCAGTATTTT
j_gene: TRBJ2-7; abundance: -; v_gene: TRBV19; d_gene: -; CDR3aa: CASSSGQSYEQYF; CDR3nt: TGTGCCAGTAGCTCGGGACAATCCTACGAGCAGTACTTC